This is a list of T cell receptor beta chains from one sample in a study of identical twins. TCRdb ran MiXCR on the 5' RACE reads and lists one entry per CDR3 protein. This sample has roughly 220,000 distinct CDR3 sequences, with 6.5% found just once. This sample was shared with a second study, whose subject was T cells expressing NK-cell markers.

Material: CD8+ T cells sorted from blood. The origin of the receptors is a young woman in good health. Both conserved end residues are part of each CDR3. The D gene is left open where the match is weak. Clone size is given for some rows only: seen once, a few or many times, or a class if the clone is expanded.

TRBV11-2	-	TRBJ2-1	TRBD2	CASSLEAGVGNEQFF	TGTGCCAGCAGCTTGGAAGCGGGAGTGGGCAATGAGCAGTTCTTC
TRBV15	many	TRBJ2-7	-	CATSRDRMGPKTGEQYF	TGTGCCACCAGCAGAGATAGGATGGGACCCAAGACGGGGGAGCAGTACTTC
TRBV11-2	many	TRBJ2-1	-	CASSLVDWGTSYNEQFF	TGTGCCAGCAGCTTAGTGGATTGGGGGACTTCCTACAATGAGCAGTTCTTC
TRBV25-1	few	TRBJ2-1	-	CASSGIRFGNEQFF	TGTGCCAGCAGTGGCATACGTTTCGGCAATGAGCAGTTCTTC
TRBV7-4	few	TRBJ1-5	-	CASSLALRTKDQPQHF	TGTGCCAGCAGCTTAGCCCTCCGGACAAAAGATCAGCCCCAGCATTTT
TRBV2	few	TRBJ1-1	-	CAQTIKGNNMAFF	TGTGCCCAGACAATAAAGGGAAATAATATGGCTTTCTTT
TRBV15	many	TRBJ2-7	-	CATRKLDEQYF	TGTGCCACCAGGAAACTAGATGAGCAGTACTTC
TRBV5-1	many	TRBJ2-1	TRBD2	CASSGSTSGRDNEQFF	TGCGCCAGCAGCGGATCGACTAGCGGGAGGGACAATGAGCAGTTCTTC
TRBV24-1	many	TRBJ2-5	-	CATSDSKTQYF	TGTGCCACCAGTGACTCAAAGACCCAGTACTTC
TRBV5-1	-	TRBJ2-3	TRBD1	CASHYGGDRATDTQYF	TGCGCCAGCCACTATGGTGGGGACAGGGCGACAGATACGCAGTATTTT
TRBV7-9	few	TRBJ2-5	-	CASSLGQIQETQYF	TGTGCCAGCAGCTTAGGTCAGATCCAAGAGACCCAGTACTTC
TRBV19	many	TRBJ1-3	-	CASSPDSRNTIYF	TGTGCCAGTAGCCCGGACAGCAGAAACACCATATATTTT
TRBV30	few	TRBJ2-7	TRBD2	CAWSSLLAGDHYEQYF	TGTGCCTGGAGTAGTTTACTAGCGGGAGACCACTACGAGCAGTACTTC
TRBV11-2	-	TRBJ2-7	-	CASSPSTDEQYF	TGTGCCAGCAGCCCGTCGACTGACGAGCAGTACTTC
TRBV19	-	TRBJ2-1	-	CASSPSPGRDRGEQFF	TGTGCCAGTAGTCCCTCTCCGGGACGGGACCGAGGTGAGCAGTTCTTC
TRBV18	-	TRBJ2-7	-	CASSPQLYEQYF	TGTGCCAGCTCACCACAGCTTTACGAGCAGTACTTC
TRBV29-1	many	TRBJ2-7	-	CSVETSRDSYEQYF	TGCAGCGTTGAGACTTCTAGGGATTCCTACGAGCAGTACTTC
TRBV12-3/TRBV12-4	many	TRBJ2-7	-	CASSPPRGARYEQYF	TGTGCCAGCAGTCCCCCAAGGGGGGCGCGCTACGAGCAGTACTTC
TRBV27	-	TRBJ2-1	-	CASSFQLSNEQFF	TGTGCCAGCAGTTTCCAGCTATCCAATGAGCAGTTCTTC
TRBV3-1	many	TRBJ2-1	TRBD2	CASSQESLAGIYNEQFF	TGTGCCAGCAGCCAAGAAAGTCTAGCGGGAATCTACAATGAGCAGTTCTTC
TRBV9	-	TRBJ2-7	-	CASSETGLPTYEQYF	TGTGCCAGCAGCGAAACAGGGCTACCTACCTACGAGCAGTACTTC
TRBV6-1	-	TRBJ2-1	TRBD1	CANQDRDGDEQFF	TGTGCCAATCAAGACAGGGACGGCGATGAGCAGTTCTTC
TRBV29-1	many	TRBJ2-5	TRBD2	CSAAGDKGETQYF	TGCAGCGCCGCGGGGGATAAGGGGGAGACCCAGTACTTC
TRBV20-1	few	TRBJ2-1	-	CSARPVLRQAIHNEQFF	TGCAGTGCTAGACCGGTTCTTAGACAGGCCATACACAATGAGCAGTTCTTC
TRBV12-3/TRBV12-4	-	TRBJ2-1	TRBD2	CASTARTSGGNNEQFF	TGTGCCAGCACCGCACGGACTAGCGGGGGGAACAATGAGCAGTTCTTC
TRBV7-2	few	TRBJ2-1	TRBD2	CASRADSGMLDEQFF	TGTGCCAGCAGGGCCGATAGCGGGATGCTCGATGAGCAGTTCTTC
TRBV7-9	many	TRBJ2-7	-	CASSPWREGSYEQYF	TGTGCCAGCAGCCCGTGGCGTGAAGGCTCCTACGAGCAGTACTTC
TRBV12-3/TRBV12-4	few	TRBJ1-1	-	CASSFGGVFDEAFF	TGTGCCAGCAGTTTTGGGGGCGTTTTTGATGAAGCTTTCTTT
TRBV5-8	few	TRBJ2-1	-	CASSLGTGGGDEQFF	TGTGCCAGCAGCTTGGGAACAGGCGGAGGGGATGAGCAGTTCTTC
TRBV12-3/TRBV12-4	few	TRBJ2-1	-	CASILDPRSYNEQFF	TGTGCCAGCATTCTCGACCCCCGCTCCTACAATGAGCAGTTCTTC
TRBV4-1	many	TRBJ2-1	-	CASSHGAGLTYNEQFF	TGCGCCAGCAGCCACGGCGCGGGACTGACATACAATGAGCAGTTCTTC
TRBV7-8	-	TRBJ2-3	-	CASSSGPITSTDTQYF	TGTGCCAGCAGCTCAGGACCGATCACTAGCACAGATACGCAGTATTTT
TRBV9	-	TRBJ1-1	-	CASSVAGGLEAEAFF	TGTGCCAGCAGCGTAGCCGGGGGCCTCGAGGCTGAAGCTTTCTTT
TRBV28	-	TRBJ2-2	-	CASSLARGLIGELFF	TGTGCCAGCAGTTTGGCCAGGGGTCTGATCGGGGAGCTGTTTTTT
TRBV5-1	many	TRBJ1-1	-	CASSLGTGINEAFF	TGCGCCAGCAGCTTGGGAACCGGGATTAACGAAGCTTTCTTT
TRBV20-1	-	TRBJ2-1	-	CSAKDRRDYNEQFF	TGCAGTGCTAAGGACCGCCGGGACTACAATGAGCAGTTCTTC
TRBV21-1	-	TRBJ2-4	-	CASSKGRQEIAKNIQYF	TGTGCCAGCAGCAAAGGGCGACAGGAGATAGCCAAAAACATTCAGTACTTC